These T cell receptor beta chains were read from a single sample in a study of blood T cell repertoires in COVID-19. Assay used: immunoSEQ multiplex PCR; TCRdb lists only in-frame clones, some missing. The data contain 20,000 to 30,000 clones, about 88% of them seen just once; the ten biggest clones take up roughly 28%. Sample: peripheral blood. The receptors come from a man in his 70s with COVID-19, enrolled during active disease. Both conserved end residues are part of each CDR3. The D gene is left open where the match is weak.

v_call: TRBV5-6
j_call: TRBJ2-7
d_call: TRBD2
cdr3_aa: CASSHRLAGEQYF

v_call: TRBV29-1
j_call: TRBJ1-1
d_call: TRBD1
cdr3_aa: CSVEDSGTGSIEAFF

v_call: TRBV13
j_call: TRBJ2-7
d_call: .
cdr3_aa: CASSAQTYEQYF

v_call: TRBV11-2
j_call: TRBJ2-1
d_call: TRBD1
cdr3_aa: CASSLSETGAYNEQFF

v_call: TRBV4-1
j_call: TRBJ2-7
d_call: .
cdr3_aa: CASSFSGTGASEQYF

v_call: TRBV29-1
j_call: TRBJ2-7
d_call: .
cdr3_aa: CSVEKAGSFSYEQYF

v_call: TRBV5-4
j_call: TRBJ2-1
d_call: .
cdr3_aa: CASSLLGNSYNEQFF

v_call: TRBV4-2
j_call: TRBJ2-1
d_call: .
cdr3_aa: CASQGSVANEQFF

v_call: TRBV5-1
j_call: TRBJ1-1
d_call: .
cdr3_aa: CASSSARGQLNTEAFF

v_call: TRBV9
j_call: TRBJ2-2
d_call: TRBD2
cdr3_aa: CASSVTSGRVTGELFF

v_call: TRBV5-1
j_call: TRBJ1-4
d_call: TRBD1
cdr3_aa: CASSLFWDRDEKLFF

v_call: TRBV6-5
j_call: TRBJ2-7
d_call: .
cdr3_aa: CASSYSPPAGKGEQYF

v_call: TRBV27
j_call: TRBJ2-2
d_call: .
cdr3_aa: CASSLSTRELFF

v_call: TRBV7-2
j_call: TRBJ2-2
d_call: TRBD1
cdr3_aa: CASSPNPGQQPRELFF

v_call: TRBV5-8
j_call: TRBJ1-2
d_call: TRBD1
cdr3_aa: CASSIRQGARNYGYTF

v_call: TRBV10-3
j_call: TRBJ1-2
d_call: .
cdr3_aa: CAIMGGRVYGYTF

v_call: TRBV19
j_call: TRBJ2-3
d_call: TRBD2
cdr3_aa: CASSITSVGSDTQYF

v_call: TRBV27
j_call: TRBJ2-1
d_call: TRBD2
cdr3_aa: CASSLYSGGINEQFF

v_call: TRBV18
j_call: TRBJ2-2
d_call: TRBD1
cdr3_aa: CASSPRDREIVTGELFF

v_call: TRBV6-1
j_call: TRBJ1-5
d_call: .
cdr3_aa: CASSEVYSNQPQHF

v_call: TRBV5-1
j_call: TRBJ1-2
d_call: .
cdr3_aa: CASSLGGGSSYGYTF

v_call: TRBV10-3
j_call: TRBJ1-2
d_call: .
cdr3_aa: CATRTDYNYGYTF

v_call: TRBV5-4
j_call: TRBJ2-2
d_call: .
cdr3_aa: CASSFAGNTGELFF

v_call: TRBV5-1
j_call: TRBJ2-6
d_call: .
cdr3_aa: CASSFSGSGANVLTF

v_call: TRBV9
j_call: TRBJ2-3
d_call: .
cdr3_aa: CASSVLGSGEWDTQYF

v_call: TRBV7-2
j_call: TRBJ2-3
d_call: .
cdr3_aa: CASSLELATDTQYF

v_call: TRBV11-2
j_call: TRBJ2-5
d_call: TRBD2
cdr3_aa: CASSLTSGGGETQYF

v_call: TRBV9
j_call: TRBJ2-3
d_call: TRBD2
cdr3_aa: CASSVGSLAGSTDTQYF

v_call: TRBV7-9
j_call: TRBJ2-7
d_call: TRBD1
cdr3_aa: CASSDAGGAYEQYF

v_call: TRBV27
j_call: TRBJ1-1
d_call: TRBD1
cdr3_aa: CASSLSQGIEAFF

v_call: TRBV7-2
j_call: TRBJ1-5
d_call: .
cdr3_aa: CASSLDNNQPQHF

v_call: TRBV6-5
j_call: TRBJ2-7
d_call: TRBD2
cdr3_aa: CASSYSGTSNYEQYF

v_call: TRBV20-1
j_call: TRBJ2-7
d_call: .
cdr3_aa: CSYRTTYEQYF

v_call: TRBV20-1
j_call: TRBJ1-1
d_call: .
cdr3_aa: CSANRVTEAFF

v_call: TRBV7-9
j_call: TRBJ2-3
d_call: TRBD1
cdr3_aa: CASSRDRSTDTQYF

v_call: TRBV5-3
j_call: TRBJ1-6
d_call: TRBD1
cdr3_aa: CARSCNRGNSPLHF

v_call: TRBV19
j_call: TRBJ1-1
d_call: .
cdr3_aa: CASSIISSAEAFF

v_call: TRBV5-8
j_call: TRBJ2-1
d_call: TRBD2
cdr3_aa: CASRLLGLAYNEQFF

v_call: TRBV19
j_call: TRBJ1-2
d_call: TRBD1
cdr3_aa: CASSPTGGARGYTF

v_call: TRBV30
j_call: TRBJ1-1
d_call: .
cdr3_aa: CASGPTDEAFF

v_call: TRBV7-7
j_call: TRBJ2-1
d_call: .
cdr3_aa: CASSFNYRDNEQFF

v_call: TRBV15
j_call: TRBJ2-3
d_call: .
cdr3_aa: CATGRSTDTQYF